The clone carrying this T cell receptor beta chain has only a few counts. Some clones are missing from TCRdb's copy, which holds only in-frame ones; the method was immunoSEQ multiplex PCR. The table shows about 88,000 clones, with around nine tenths occurring only once. This entry belongs to a study of blood T cell repertoires in COVID-19. Germline CDR1 is MNHNY and CDR2 is SVGAGI (reference sequence). This CDR3 spans 16 amino acids. The ends lost 0 bases at V and 5 bases at J; junction bases unmatched: 5. The sample was peripheral blood. The chain is built from TRBV6-6 and TRBJ2-1; 9 nucleotides agree with TRBD2. The origin of this receptor is a man aged 60-69 years with acute or convalescent COVID-19. CDR3 in DNA: TGTGCCAGCAGTTACTCTTCCCTAGCGGGAAACAATGAGCAGTTCTTC. Protein: CASSYSSLAGNNEQFF.